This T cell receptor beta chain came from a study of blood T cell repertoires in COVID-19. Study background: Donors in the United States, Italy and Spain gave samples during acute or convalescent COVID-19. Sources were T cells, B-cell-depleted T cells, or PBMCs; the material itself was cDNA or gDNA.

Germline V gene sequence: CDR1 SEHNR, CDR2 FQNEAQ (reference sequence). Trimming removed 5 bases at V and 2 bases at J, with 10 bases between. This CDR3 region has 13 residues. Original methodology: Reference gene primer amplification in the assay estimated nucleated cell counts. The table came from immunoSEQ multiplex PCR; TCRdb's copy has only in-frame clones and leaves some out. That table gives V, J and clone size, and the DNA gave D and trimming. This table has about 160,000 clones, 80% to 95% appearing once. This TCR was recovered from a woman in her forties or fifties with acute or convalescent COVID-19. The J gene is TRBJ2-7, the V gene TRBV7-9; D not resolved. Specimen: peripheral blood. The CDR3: CASSPRGAYEQYF. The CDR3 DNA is TGTGCCAGCAGCCCCCGAGGCGCCTACGAGCAGTACTTC. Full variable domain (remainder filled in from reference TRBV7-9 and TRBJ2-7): DTGVSQNPRHKITKRGQNVTFRCDPISEHNRLYWYRQTLGQGPEFLTYFQNEAQLEKSRLLSDRFSAERPKGSFSTLEIQRTEQGDSAMYLCASSPRGAYEQYFGPGTRLTVT.